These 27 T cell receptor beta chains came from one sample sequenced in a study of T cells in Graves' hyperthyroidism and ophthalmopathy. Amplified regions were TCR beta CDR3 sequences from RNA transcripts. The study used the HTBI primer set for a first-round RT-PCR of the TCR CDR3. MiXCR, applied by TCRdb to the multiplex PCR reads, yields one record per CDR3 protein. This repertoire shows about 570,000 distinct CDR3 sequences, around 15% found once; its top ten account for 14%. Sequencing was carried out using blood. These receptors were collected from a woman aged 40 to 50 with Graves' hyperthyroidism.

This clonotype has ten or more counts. CDR3 nucleotides: TGTGCCAGCAGCCCTGAGGAGGGGAACACCGGGGAGCTGTTTTTT. Encoded protein: CASSPEEGNTGELFF. The genes are TRBV13 and TRBJ2-2, with D maybe TRBD2 (6 bases). The CDR3 consists of 15 residues. Germline CDR1 and CDR2: PRHDT and FYEKMQ (reference sequence). V lost 5 bases to trimming and J lost 1 base, with 11 bases between them.

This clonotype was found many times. The CDR3 protein is CASSLYGLAGGTPYNEQFF. The CDR3 nucleotides are TGTGCCAGCAGCCTATACGGACTAGCGGGAGGAACACCCTACAATGAGCAGTTCTTC. This chain uses TRBV27 with TRBJ2-1, with TRBD2 matching over 14 bases. CDR1 and CDR2 from the germline V gene are MNHEY and SMNVEV (reference sequence). V was clipped by 6 bases and J by 2 bases; unmatched bases: 12. CDR3 size: 19 residues.

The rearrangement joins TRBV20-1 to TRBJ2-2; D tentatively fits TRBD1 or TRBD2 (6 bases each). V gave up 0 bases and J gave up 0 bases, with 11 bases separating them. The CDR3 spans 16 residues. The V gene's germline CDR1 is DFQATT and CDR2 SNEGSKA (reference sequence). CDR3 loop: CSARDHGGANTGELFF. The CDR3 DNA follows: TGCAGTGCTAGAGATCACGGGGGCGCGAACACCGGGGAGCTGTTTTTT.

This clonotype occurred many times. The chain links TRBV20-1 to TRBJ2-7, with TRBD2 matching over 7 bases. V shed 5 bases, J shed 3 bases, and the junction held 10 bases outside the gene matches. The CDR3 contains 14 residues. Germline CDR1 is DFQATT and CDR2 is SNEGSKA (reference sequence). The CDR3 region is CSAGATSYLYEQYF. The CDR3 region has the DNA TGCAGTGCTGGGGCGACTAGCTACCTCTACGAGCAGTACTTC.

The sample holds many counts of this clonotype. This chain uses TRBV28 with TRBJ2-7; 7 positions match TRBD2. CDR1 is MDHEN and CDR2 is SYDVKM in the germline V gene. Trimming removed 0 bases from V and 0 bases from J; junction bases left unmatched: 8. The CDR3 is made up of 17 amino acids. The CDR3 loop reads CASSLWGSSGSSYEQYF. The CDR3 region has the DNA TGTGCCAGCAGTTTATGGGGGTCTAGCGGTAGCTCCTACGAGCAGTACTTC.

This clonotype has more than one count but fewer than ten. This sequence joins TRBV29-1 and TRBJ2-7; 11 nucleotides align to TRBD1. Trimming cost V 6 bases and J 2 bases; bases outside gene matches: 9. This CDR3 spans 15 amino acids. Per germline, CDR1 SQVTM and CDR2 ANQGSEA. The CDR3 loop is CSVHIPGQGAYEQYF. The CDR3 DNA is TGCAGCGTCCACATTCCGGGACAGGGGGCCTACGAGCAGTACTTC.

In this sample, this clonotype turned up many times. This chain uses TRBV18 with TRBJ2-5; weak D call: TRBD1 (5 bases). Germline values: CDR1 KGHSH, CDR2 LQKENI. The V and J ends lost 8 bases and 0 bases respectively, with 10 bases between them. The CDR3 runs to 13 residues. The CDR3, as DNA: TGTGCCAGCAGCCCAGGGTACCAAGAGACCCAGTACTTC. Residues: CASSPGYQETQYF.

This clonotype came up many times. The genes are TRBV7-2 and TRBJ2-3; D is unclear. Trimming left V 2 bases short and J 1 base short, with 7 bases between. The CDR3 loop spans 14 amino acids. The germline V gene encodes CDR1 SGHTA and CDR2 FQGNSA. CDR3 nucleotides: TGTGCCAGCAGCTTAATCGGAGGCACAGATACGCAGTATTTT. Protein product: CASSLIGGTDTQYF.

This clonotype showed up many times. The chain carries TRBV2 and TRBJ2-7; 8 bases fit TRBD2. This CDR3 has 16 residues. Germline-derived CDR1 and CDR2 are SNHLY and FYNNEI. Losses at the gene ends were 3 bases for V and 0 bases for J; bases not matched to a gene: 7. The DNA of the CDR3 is TGTGCCAGCAGTGATGGCGGGAGGACAACCTCCTACGAGCAGTACTTC. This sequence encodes CASSDGGRTTSYEQYF.

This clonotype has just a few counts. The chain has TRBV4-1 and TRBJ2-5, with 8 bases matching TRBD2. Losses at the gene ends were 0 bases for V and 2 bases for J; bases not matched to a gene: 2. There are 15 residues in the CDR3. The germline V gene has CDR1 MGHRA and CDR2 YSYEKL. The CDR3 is CASSQEQRGQETQYF. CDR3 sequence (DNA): TGCGCCAGCAGCCAAGAACAGCGGGGGCAAGAGACCCAGTACTTC.

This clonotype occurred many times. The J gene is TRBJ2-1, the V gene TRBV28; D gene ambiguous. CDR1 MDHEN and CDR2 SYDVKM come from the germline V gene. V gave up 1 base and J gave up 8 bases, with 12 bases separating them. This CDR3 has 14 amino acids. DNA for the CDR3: TGTGCCAGCAGTTTATTGTACGGGTCCGATGAGCAGTTCTTC. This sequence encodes CASSLLYGSDEQFF. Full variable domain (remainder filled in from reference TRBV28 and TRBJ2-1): DVKVTQSSRYLVKRTGEKVFLECVQDMDHENMFWYRQDPGLGLRLIYFSYDVKMKEKGDIPEGYSVSREKKERFSLILESASTNQTSMYLCASSLLYGSDEQFFGPGTRLTVL.

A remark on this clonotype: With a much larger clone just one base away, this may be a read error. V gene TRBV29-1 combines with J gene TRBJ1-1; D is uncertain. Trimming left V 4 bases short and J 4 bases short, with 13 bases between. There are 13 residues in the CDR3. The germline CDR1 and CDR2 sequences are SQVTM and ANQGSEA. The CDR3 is CSVVSQLSTEAFF. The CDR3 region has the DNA TGCAGCGTTGTTAGCCAATTGAGCACTGAAGCTTTCTTT.

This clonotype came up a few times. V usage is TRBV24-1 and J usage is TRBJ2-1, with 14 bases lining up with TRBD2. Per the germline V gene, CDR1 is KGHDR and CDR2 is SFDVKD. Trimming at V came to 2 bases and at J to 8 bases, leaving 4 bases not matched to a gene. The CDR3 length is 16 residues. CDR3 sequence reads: CATSDSGLAGVDEQFF. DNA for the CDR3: TGTGCCACCAGTGATTCGGGACTAGCGGGAGTTGATGAGCAGTTCTTC.

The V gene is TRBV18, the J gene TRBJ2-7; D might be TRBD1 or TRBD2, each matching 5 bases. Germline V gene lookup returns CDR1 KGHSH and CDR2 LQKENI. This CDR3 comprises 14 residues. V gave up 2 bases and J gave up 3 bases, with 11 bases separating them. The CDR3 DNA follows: TGTGCCAGCTCACCATGGGGACGGCTCTACGAGCAGTACTTC. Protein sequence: CASSPWGRLYEQYF. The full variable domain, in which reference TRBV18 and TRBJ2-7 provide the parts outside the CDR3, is NAGVMQNPRHLVRRRGQEARLRCSPMKGHSHVYWYRQLPEEGLKFMVYLQKENIIDESGMPKERFSAEFPKEGPSILRIQQVVRGDSAAYFCASSPWGRLYEQYFGPGTRLTVT.

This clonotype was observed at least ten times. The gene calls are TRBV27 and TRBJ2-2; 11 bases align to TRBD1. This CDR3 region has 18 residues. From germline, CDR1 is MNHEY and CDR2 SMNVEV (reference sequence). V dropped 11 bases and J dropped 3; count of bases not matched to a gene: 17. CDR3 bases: TGTGCCTCTCCAAGGGGGACAGGGGGAGATGTGGACACCGGGGAGCTGTTTTTT. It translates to CASPRGTGGDVDTGELFF.

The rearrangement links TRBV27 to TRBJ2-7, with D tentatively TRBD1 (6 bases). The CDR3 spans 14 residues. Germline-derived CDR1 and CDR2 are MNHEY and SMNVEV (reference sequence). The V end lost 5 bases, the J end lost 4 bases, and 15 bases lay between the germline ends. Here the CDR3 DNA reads TGTGCCAGCAGTGCCGCAGGGGATCCATACGAGCAGTACTTC. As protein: CASSAAGDPYEQYF.

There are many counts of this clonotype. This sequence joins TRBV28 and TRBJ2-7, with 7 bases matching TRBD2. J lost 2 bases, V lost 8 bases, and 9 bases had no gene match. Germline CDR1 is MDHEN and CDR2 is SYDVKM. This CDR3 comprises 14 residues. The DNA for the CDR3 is TGTGCCAGCGTCCTGAGCGGGAATACCTACGAGCAGTACTTC. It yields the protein CASVLSGNTYEQYF.

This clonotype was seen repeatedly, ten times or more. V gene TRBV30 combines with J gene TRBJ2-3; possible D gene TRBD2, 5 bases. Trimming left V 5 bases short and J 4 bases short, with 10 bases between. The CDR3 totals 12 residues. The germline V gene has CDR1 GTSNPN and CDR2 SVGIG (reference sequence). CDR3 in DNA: TGTGCCTGGGGGGAGAGGTCAGATACGCAGTATTTT. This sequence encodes CAWGERSDTQYF.

CDR3 protein: CASSLGGPPTLSTDTQYF. CDR3 nucleotide sequence: TGTGCCAGCAGTTTAGGCGGACCCCCTACTTTGAGCACAGATACGCAGTATTTT. The chain carries TRBV6-2 or TRBV6-3 and TRBJ2-3; D is undetermined. CDR3 length: 18 amino acids. Trimming left V 4 bases short and J 0 bases short, with 20 bases between. Germline CDR1 is MNHEY and CDR2 is SVGEGT.

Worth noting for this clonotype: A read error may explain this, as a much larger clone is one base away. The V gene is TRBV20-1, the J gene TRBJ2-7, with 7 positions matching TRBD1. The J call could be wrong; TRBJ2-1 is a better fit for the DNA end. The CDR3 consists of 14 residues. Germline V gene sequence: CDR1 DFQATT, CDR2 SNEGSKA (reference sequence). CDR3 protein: CSADHTGENYEQFF. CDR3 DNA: TGCAGTGCTGATCACACAGGGGAAAACTACGAGCAGTTCTTC.

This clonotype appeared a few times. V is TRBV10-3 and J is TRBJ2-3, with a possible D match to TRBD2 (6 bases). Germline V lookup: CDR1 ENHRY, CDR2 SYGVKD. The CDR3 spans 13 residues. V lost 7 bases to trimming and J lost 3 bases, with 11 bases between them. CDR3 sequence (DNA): TGTGCCATCAAGGAGGGGAGTACAGATACGCAGTATTTT. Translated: CAIKEGSTDTQYF.

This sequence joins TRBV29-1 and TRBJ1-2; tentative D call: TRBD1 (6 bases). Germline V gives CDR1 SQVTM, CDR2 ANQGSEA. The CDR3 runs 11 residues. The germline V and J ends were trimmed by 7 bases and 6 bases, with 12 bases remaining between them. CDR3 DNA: TGCAGCGCCCGACAGGAAAATGGCTACACCTTC. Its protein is CSARQENGYTF.

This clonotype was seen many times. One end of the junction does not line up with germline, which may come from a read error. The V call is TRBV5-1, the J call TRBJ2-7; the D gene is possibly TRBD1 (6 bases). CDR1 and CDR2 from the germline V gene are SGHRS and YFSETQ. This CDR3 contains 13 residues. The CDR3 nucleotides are TGTGCCAGCAGTCTCGACAGGCCCTACGAGCAGTACTTC. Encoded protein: CASSLDRPYEQYF.

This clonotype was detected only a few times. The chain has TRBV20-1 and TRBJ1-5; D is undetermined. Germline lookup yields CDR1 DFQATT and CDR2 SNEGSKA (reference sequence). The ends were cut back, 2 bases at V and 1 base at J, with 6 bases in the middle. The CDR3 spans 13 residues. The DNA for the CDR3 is TGCAGTGCTAGAAGTGAAAGCAATCAGCCCCAGCATTTT. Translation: CSARSESNQPQHF.

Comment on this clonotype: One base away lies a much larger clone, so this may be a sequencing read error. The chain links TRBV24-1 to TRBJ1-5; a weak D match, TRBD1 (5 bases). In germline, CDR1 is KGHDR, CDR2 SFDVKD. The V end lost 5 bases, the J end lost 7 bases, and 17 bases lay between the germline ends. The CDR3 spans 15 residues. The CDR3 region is CATSGDGAAGQPQHF. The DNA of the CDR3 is TGTGCCACCAGTGGGGACGGGGCCGCAGGGCAGCCCCAGCATTTT.

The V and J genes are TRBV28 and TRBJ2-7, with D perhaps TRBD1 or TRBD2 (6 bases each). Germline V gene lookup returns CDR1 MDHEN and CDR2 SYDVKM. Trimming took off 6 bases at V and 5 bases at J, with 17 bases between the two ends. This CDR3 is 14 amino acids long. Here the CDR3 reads CASSLPLGGHEQYF. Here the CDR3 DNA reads TGTGCCAGCAGCTTACCCCTGGGGGGCCACGAGCAGTACTTC.

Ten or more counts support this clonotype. CDR3 nucleotides: TGTGCCAGCAGTTTACAGGGGGCGCGGGATGGCTACACCTTC. Protein: CASSLQGARDGYTF. The chain uses TRBV2 and TRBJ1-2, with 9 bases aligning to TRBD1. Germline V lookup: CDR1 SNHLY, CDR2 FYNNEI. The CDR3 contains 14 residues. Germline trimming cut 5 bases from V and 6 bases from J; bases unmatched to any gene: 7.